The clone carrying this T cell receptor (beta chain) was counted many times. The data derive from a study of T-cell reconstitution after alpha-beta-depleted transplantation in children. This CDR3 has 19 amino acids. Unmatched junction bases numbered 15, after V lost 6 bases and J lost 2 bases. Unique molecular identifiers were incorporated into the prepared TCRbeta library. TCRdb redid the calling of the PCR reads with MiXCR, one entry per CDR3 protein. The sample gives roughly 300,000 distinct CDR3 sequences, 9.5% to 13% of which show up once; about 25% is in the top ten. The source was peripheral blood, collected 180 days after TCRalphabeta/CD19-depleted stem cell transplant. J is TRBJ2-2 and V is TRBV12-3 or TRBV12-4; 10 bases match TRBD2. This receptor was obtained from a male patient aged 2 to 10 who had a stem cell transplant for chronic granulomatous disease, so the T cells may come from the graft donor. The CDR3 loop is CASSPFRLAGESNTGELFF. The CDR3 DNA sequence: TGTGCCAGCAGCCCCTTTCGGCTAGCGGGGGAATCTAACACCGGGGAGCTGTTTTTT.